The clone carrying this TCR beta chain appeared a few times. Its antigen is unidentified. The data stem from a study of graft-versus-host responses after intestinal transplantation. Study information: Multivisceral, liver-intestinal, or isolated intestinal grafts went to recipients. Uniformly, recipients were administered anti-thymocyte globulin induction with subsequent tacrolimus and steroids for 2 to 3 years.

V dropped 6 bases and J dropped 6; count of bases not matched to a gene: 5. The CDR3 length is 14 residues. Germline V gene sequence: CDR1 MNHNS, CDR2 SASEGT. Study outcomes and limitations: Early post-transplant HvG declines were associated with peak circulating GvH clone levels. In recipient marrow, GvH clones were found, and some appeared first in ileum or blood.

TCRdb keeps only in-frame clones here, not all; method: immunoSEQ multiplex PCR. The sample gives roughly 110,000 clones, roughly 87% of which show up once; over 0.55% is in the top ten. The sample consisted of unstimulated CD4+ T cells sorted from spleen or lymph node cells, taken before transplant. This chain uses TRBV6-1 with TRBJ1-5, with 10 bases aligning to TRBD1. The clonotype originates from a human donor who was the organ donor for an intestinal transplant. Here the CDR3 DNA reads TGTGCCAGCAGCAGGGACAGGGGAGGTCAGCCCCAGCATTTT. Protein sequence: CASSRDRGGQPQHF.